This section outlines one T cell receptor beta chain sequence together with its context. Produced via immunoSEQ multiplex PCR; TCRdb's table is partial and in-frame only. This table holds approximately 270,000 clones, 80% to 90% found once. In assigning cohorts, the study relied on participant-reported clinical history. This sample was taken from a study of blood T cell repertoires in COVID-19. About the research overall: Sources were T cells, B-cell-depleted T cells, or PBMCs; the material itself was cDNA or gDNA.

Trimming cost V 1 base and J 1 base; bases outside gene matches: 7. The germline gives CDR1 LNHDA, CDR2 SQIVND (reference sequence). This CDR3 contains 17 residues. The chain combines TRBV19 with TRBJ1-1; TRBD1 aligns across 9 bases. The receptor was derived from a woman in her 50s who had recovered from COVID-19. Sequencing was performed on PBMCs or T cells enriched from blood (not recorded which). The CDR3 bases are TGTGCCAGTAGTATAGGGACAGGGGATTTTAGGAACACTGAAGCTTTCTTT. Translation gives CASSIGTGDFRNTEAFF.